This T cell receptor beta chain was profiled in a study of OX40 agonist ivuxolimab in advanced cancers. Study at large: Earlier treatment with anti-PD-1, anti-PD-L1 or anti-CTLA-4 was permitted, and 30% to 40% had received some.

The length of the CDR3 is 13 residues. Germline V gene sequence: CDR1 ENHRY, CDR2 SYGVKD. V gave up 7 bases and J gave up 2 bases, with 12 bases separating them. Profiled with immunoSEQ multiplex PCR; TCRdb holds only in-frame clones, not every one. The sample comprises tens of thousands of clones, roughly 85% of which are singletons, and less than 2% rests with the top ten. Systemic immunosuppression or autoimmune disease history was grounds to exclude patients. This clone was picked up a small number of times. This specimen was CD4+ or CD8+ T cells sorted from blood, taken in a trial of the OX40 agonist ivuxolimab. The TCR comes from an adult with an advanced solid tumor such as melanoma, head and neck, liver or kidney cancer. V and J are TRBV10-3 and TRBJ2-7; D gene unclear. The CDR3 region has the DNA TGTGCCATCAACCCCAAAGCCCCCTACGAGCAGTACTTC. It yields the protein CAINPKAPYEQYF.